This TCR beta chain was sequenced for a study of blood T cell repertoires in COVID-19. In the study overall: T cells, B-cell-depleted T cells, or PBMCs supplied cDNA or gDNA.

Sequencing was performed with immunoSEQ multiplex PCR; in TCRdb, only in-frame clones are kept and a portion is missing. This sample has fewer than 150,000 clones, with around 87% found just once. The CDR3 spans 13 residues. Trimming shortened V by 1 base and J by 4 bases, and 8 bases separated the two germline ends. Germline V lookup: CDR1 SGHDT, CDR2 YYEEEE. The TCR sequence derives from a human donor in a cohort sampled during active COVID-19. Input material: peripheral blood. This chain connects TRBV5-6 to TRBJ1-2; D gene ambiguous. CDR3 amino acids: CASSLNEAYGYTF. The CDR3 coding sequence is TGTGCCAGCAGCTTGAATGAAGCCTATGGCTACACCTTC.